A selection of T cell receptor beta chains follows, all from one sample in a study of cytomegalovirus exposure and HLA in healthy donors. The method was immunoSEQ multiplex PCR; TCRdb's version includes in-frame clones alone and lacks a portion of them. Of 80,000 to 100,000 clones detected, approximately 88% appear once; the ten largest clones hold 3.9%. The sample was PBMCs. These receptors were obtained from a woman aged 25 to 39 in good health and CMV-seronegative. CDR3s include the opening cysteine and the closing phenylalanine or tryptophan. D genes are given only for firm matches. For some rows the clone size is stated as once, few or many, or as a class when expanded; others skip it.

v_gene: TRBV6-1
abundance: medium-sized
j_gene: TRBJ1-5
d_gene: TRBD1
CDR3nt: TGTGCCAGCAGGGAACTCGGGACAGGCGTTAGCAATCAGCCCCAGCATTTT
CDR3aa: CASRELGTGVSNQPQHF

v_gene: TRBV7-7
abundance: once
j_gene: TRBJ2-5
d_gene: TRBD1
CDR3nt: TGTGCTAGCAGCTTAGGGACAGGGGGCGCGGAGACCCAGTACTTC
CDR3aa: CASSLGTGGAETQYF

v_gene: TRBV6-5
abundance: .
j_gene: TRBJ2-1
d_gene: .
CDR3nt: TGTGCCAGCAGTTACTCGACGGGGTCTGGGCAGTTCTTC
CDR3aa: CASSYSTGSGQFF

v_gene: TRBV18
abundance: .
j_gene: TRBJ2-3
d_gene: .
CDR3nt: TGTGCCAGCTCAACCAGGGGACGGAGCACAGATACGCAGTATTTT
CDR3aa: CASSTRGRSTDTQYF

v_gene: TRBV5-1
abundance: .
j_gene: TRBJ1-2
d_gene: .
CDR3nt: TGCGCCAGCAGCTTTGAGGGCACCTATGGCTACACCTTC
CDR3aa: CASSFEGTYGYTF

v_gene: TRBV6-1
abundance: .
j_gene: TRBJ1-6
d_gene: .
CDR3nt: TGTGCCAGCAGTGAAGTATCCCAACCGGTAAATTCACCCCTCCACTTT
CDR3aa: CASSEVSQPVNSPLHF

v_gene: TRBV7-3
abundance: few
j_gene: TRBJ2-3
d_gene: TRBD2
CDR3nt: TGTGCCAGCAGCTTAATGGCGGGAGGAACAGATACGCAGTATTTT
CDR3aa: CASSLMAGGTDTQYF

v_gene: TRBV18
abundance: .
j_gene: TRBJ1-6
d_gene: TRBD1
CDR3nt: TGTGCCAGCTCACCAGAATCGGGGACAGGGGGGAATTCACCCCTCCACTTT
CDR3aa: CASSPESGTGGNSPLHF

v_gene: TRBV29-1
abundance: .
j_gene: TRBJ2-1
d_gene: TRBD2
CDR3nt: TGCAGCGTTGTACCCGCGGGGGGGCGTATCAATGAGCAGTTCTTC
CDR3aa: CSVVPAGGRINEQFF

v_gene: TRBV18
abundance: .
j_gene: TRBJ1-1
d_gene: .
CDR3nt: TGTGCCAGCTCTCTAGACAGAACCACTGAAGCTTTCTTT
CDR3aa: CASSLDRTTEAFF

v_gene: TRBV7-8
abundance: .
j_gene: TRBJ1-1
d_gene: TRBD1
CDR3nt: TGTGCCAGCAGCTTAGGGGCCCCGACAGGGGTATACACTGAAGCTTTCTTT
CDR3aa: CASSLGAPTGVYTEAFF

v_gene: TRBV6-5
abundance: .
j_gene: TRBJ2-7
d_gene: .
CDR3nt: TGTGCCAGCCAGGGTATGGACTACGAGCAGTACTTC
CDR3aa: CASQGMDYEQYF

v_gene: TRBV2
abundance: .
j_gene: TRBJ1-1
d_gene: .
CDR3nt: TGTGCCAGCAGGTCAGACAGAAACACTGAAGCTTTCTTT
CDR3aa: CASRSDRNTEAFF

v_gene: TRBV5-1
abundance: .
j_gene: TRBJ1-1
d_gene: TRBD1
CDR3nt: TGCGCCAGCAGCCCGTACAGGGGGGACACTGAAGCTTTCTTT
CDR3aa: CASSPYRGDTEAFF

v_gene: TRBV29-1
abundance: once
j_gene: TRBJ2-6
d_gene: TRBD1
CDR3nt: TGCAGCGTTGCGAGGGACAGGGTAGGGGCTGGGGCCAACGTCCTGACTTTC
CDR3aa: CSVARDRVGAGANVLTF

v_gene: TRBV10-2
abundance: .
j_gene: TRBJ2-7
d_gene: TRBD1
CDR3nt: TGCGCCAGCAGTTGGACAGGTCCCACCGCTGGGATCTCCTACGAGCAGTACTTC
CDR3aa: CASSWTGPTAGISYEQYF

v_gene: TRBV21-1
abundance: .
j_gene: TRBJ2-7
d_gene: .
CDR3nt: TGTGCCAGCAGCAATTACGAACTAGCGGGGATCGCCCCCGAGCAGTACTTC
CDR3aa: CASSNYELAGIAPEQYF

v_gene: TRBV5-1
abundance: .
j_gene: TRBJ2-3
d_gene: .
CDR3nt: TGCGCCAGCAGCGGGCCCGAAGCCACAGATACGCAGTATTTT
CDR3aa: CASSGPEATDTQYF

v_gene: TRBV4-1
abundance: .
j_gene: TRBJ1-4
d_gene: .
CDR3nt: TGCGCCAGCGGCCGTCCTTATGAAAAACTGTTTTTT
CDR3aa: CASGRPYEKLFF

v_gene: TRBV2
abundance: .
j_gene: TRBJ2-7
d_gene: .
CDR3nt: TGTGCCACGCTGCCGGGACACTCGGACGAGCAGTACTTC
CDR3aa: CATLPGHSDEQYF

v_gene: TRBV18
abundance: .
j_gene: TRBJ1-1
d_gene: TRBD1
CDR3nt: TGTGCCAGCTCACGGGGGACAGGGAGGGTGAACACTGAAGCTTTCTTT
CDR3aa: CASSRGTGRVNTEAFF

v_gene: TRBV27
abundance: .
j_gene: TRBJ1-5
d_gene: .
CDR3nt: TGTGCCAGCCGAGGGCCGGGGTTGGGCGTCAATCAGCCCCAGCATTTT
CDR3aa: CASRGPGLGVNQPQHF

v_gene: TRBV2
abundance: .
j_gene: TRBJ2-4
d_gene: .
CDR3nt: TGTGCCAGCAGTGAAGCGCCGGGTTGGGCCAAAAACATTCAGTACTTC
CDR3aa: CASSEAPGWAKNIQYF

v_gene: TRBV18
abundance: .
j_gene: TRBJ2-7
d_gene: TRBD1
CDR3nt: TGTGCCAGCTCATCCGGGACAGGGTCCTACGAGCAGTACTTC
CDR3aa: CASSSGTGSYEQYF

v_gene: TRBV9
abundance: .
j_gene: TRBJ2-2
d_gene: .
CDR3nt: TGTGCCAGCACGGGCGGGGTGAACACCGGGGAGCTGTTTTTT
CDR3aa: CASTGGVNTGELFF

v_gene: TRBV7-9
abundance: .
j_gene: TRBJ2-5
d_gene: TRBD2
CDR3nt: TGTGCCAGCAGCTCCTCGGCTAGCGGGGGTTGGGAGACCCAGTACTTC
CDR3aa: CASSSSASGGWETQYF

v_gene: TRBV7-6
abundance: few
j_gene: TRBJ1-5
d_gene: TRBD1
CDR3nt: TGTGCCAGCAGCTTGGGGACAGGCGGGAGAGGCAATCAGCCCCAGCATTTT
CDR3aa: CASSLGTGGRGNQPQHF

v_gene: TRBV2
abundance: .
j_gene: TRBJ2-3
d_gene: .
CDR3nt: TGTGCCAGCAGTGAATTCGGGGATACGCAGTATTTT
CDR3aa: CASSEFGDTQYF

v_gene: TRBV4-3
abundance: .
j_gene: TRBJ2-7
d_gene: .
CDR3nt: TGCGCCAGCAGCCAAGAATCTGGAGGCCTCTACGAGCAGTACTTC
CDR3aa: CASSQESGGLYEQYF